There are many counts of the clone carrying this TCR beta chain. The data were produced by immunoSEQ multiplex PCR, yet TCRdb's version contains in-frame clones alone and is incomplete. The sample contains some 80,000 clones, about 76% of which appear only once. The length of the CDR3 is 17 residues. The V end lost 3 bases, the J end lost 5 bases, and 23 bases lay between the germline ends. CDR1 and CDR2 from the germline V gene are SGHAT and FQNNGV. This sample stems from a study of blood T cell repertoires in COVID-19. Looking at the study overall: COVID-19 samples, acute and convalescent, were from the United States, Italy and Spain. T cells, B-cell-depleted T cells, or PBMCs supplied cDNA or gDNA.

This receptor was identified in a woman older than 75 with active or convalescent COVID-19. The sample consisted of peripheral blood. The V gene is TRBV11-2, the J gene TRBJ2-7; perhaps TRBD1 as D (5 bases). This CDR3 is CASSFWVASQGPNEQYF. The CDR3 region has the DNA TGTGCCAGCAGCTTTTGGGTGGCATCCCAGGGTCCCAACGAGCAGTACTTC.